Shown below are 25 T cell receptor beta chains from a single sample sequenced in a study of human thymus T cells. Corrective cardiac surgery supplied the resected thymus tissue. Profiled with immunoSEQ multiplex PCR; TCRdb holds only in-frame clones, not every one. Of some 80,000 clones in the sample, approximately 97% are singletons; the top ten hold 0.031%. The sequencing input was thymus tissue. The receptors shown here come from a boy under three years old with a congenital heart defect but otherwise immunologically healthy.

The count of this clone is one. This chain links TRBV21-1 with TRBJ1-3; TRBD1 reflects the table's D call only, with no check against the DNA. TRBV21-1 counts as a pseudogene. The CDR3 runs 16 residues. The CDR3 here is CASSSRQDLSGNTIYF. In DNA form, the CDR3 reads TGTGCCAGCAGCTCCAGACAGGATCTTTCTGGAAACACCATATATTTT.

The V and J genes are TRBV5-4 and TRBJ2-1, with TRBD2 matching over 11 bases. J gave up 2 bases and V 3 bases, and 1 base lay outside the gene matches. Per the germline V gene, CDR1 is SGHNT and CDR2 is YYREEE (reference sequence). This CDR3 spans 15 amino acids. CDR3 residues: CASSYSGRAYNEQFF. The CDR3, as DNA: TGTGCCAGCAGCTATAGCGGGAGGGCCTACAATGAGCAGTTCTTC.

The chain has TRBV29-1 and TRBJ1-1; TRBD1 aligns across 7 bases. Germline assignment: CDR1 SQVTM and CDR2 ANQGSEA. This CDR3 has 12 amino acids. The chain's CDR3 is CSGAHRGGEAFF. The DNA for the CDR3 is TGCAGTGGGGCCCACAGGGGCGGGGAAGCTTTCTTT.

To note about this clone: Compared with germline, one end of the junction differs, possibly owing to a read error. The V gene is TRBV19, the J gene TRBJ1-5; 8 bases fit TRBD1. The CDR3 totals 13 residues. The germline V gene encodes CDR1 LNHDA and CDR2 SQIVND (reference sequence). This CDR3 is CTSDRGSNQPQHF. Written as DNA, the CDR3 is TGTACCAGTGACAGGGGAAGTAATCAGCCCCAGCATTTT.

This sequence joins TRBV6-5 and TRBJ2-1, with D maybe TRBD2 (6 bases). CDR1 is MNHEY, CDR2 SVGAGI, per germline. The CDR3 length is 13 residues. Trimming removed 7 bases at V and 10 bases at J, with 17 bases between. This CDR3 is CASKASVPGEQFF. The CDR3 DNA is TGTGCCAGCAAGGCTAGCGTTCCGGGCGAGCAGTTCTTC.

This rearrangement joins TRBV6-1 to TRBJ1-2; TRBD1 might be the D (5 bases). The length of the CDR3 is 13 residues. V lost 6 bases and J lost 6, with 14 bases in between. CDR1 and CDR2 (germline): MNHNS, SASEGT. CDR3 bases: TGTGCCAGCAGCCCTTCGTGGGGGGATGGCTACACCTTC. Translated, it gives CASSPSWGDGYTF.

The gene calls are TRBV10-3 and TRBJ2-7; 9 nucleotides agree with TRBD1. The CDR3 length is 13 residues. Looked up from germline, CDR1 is ENHRY and CDR2 is SYGVKD. V lost 10 bases, J lost 0 bases, and 4 bases stayed unmatched. The CDR3 DNA sequence: TGTGCCACGGGACAGGGTGTCTCCTACGAGCAGTACTTC. Its translation is CATGQGVSYEQYF.

This chain uses TRBV5-4 with TRBJ2-6, with D unclear. CDR1 SGHNT and CDR2 YYREEE come from the germline V gene (reference sequence). V was cut by 4 bases and J by 0 bases, with 11 bases left in between. The CDR3 consists of 16 residues. The CDR3 DNA reads TGTGCCAGCAGCGTCTCTAGAACCTCTGGGGCCAACGTCCTGACTTTC. Its translation: CASSVSRTSGANVLTF.

This rearrangement joins TRBV18 to TRBJ2-7, with a tentative D call TRBD1 (8 bases). The V and J ends lost 3 bases and 3 bases respectively, with 15 bases between them. Germline V gene lookup returns CDR1 KGHSH and CDR2 LQKENI. The CDR3 runs 15 residues. The CDR3 reads CASSPRYRGGYEQYF. In DNA, the CDR3 is TGTGCCAGCTCACCCAGATACAGGGGGGGCTACGAGCAGTACTTC. Combining the CDR3 with reference TRBV18 and TRBJ2-7 gives the whole variable domain NAGVMQNPRHLVRRRGQEARLRCSPMKGHSHVYWYRQLPEEGLKFMVYLQKENIIDESGMPKERFSAEFPKEGPSILRIQQVVRGDSAAYFCASSPRYRGGYEQYFGPGTRLTVT.

A single count supports this clone. The V gene is TRBV5-1, the J gene TRBJ1-2, with D perhaps matching TRBD1 (5 bases). V gave up 2 bases and J gave up 2 bases, with 16 bases separating them. CDR1 and CDR2 (germline): SGHRS, YFSETQ. This CDR3 is 16 amino acids long. For the CDR3, the DNA is TGCGCCAGCAGCTTCCATATGACAGTCTTCAACTATGGCTACACCTTC. This gives the protein CASSFHMTVFNYGYTF.

The V call is TRBV28, the J call TRBJ2-5; D remains unclear. This CDR3 spans 15 amino acids. V lost 5 bases, J lost 7 bases, and 20 bases lay in between. Germline V CDR1 and CDR2: MDHEN, SYDVKM. The CDR3 DNA is TGTGCCAGCAGTCCCCTCTGGGTTGCTCTGGGGACCCAGTACTTC. Protein product: CASSPLWVALGTQYF.

In DNA form, the CDR3 reads TGTGCCAGTAGCGGGGTAAGGGAGCAGTTCTTC. Its protein product is CASSGVREQFF. V is TRBV19 and J is TRBJ2-1, with D possibly TRBD2 on 5 matching bases. Trimming took 6 bases from V and 10 from J, leaving 10 bases between them. This CDR3 spans 11 amino acids. CDR1 is LNHDA and CDR2 is SQIVND in the germline V gene (reference sequence).

The V call is TRBV14, the J call TRBJ1-4; D gene unclear. The CDR3 is 16 residues long. Trimming removed 1 base at V and 4 bases at J, with 13 bases between. CDR1 is SGHDN and CDR2 is FVKESK in the germline V gene. CDR3 protein: CASSQGLGSFNEKLFF. The DNA of the CDR3 is TGTGCCAGCAGCCAAGGGTTAGGGAGTTTTAATGAAAAACTGTTTTTT.

The chain employs TRBV19 and TRBJ2-3; 11 nucleotides line up with TRBD2. The junction had 16 bases not matched to a gene; V was cut back by 4 bases and J by 4 bases. This CDR3 region has 19 residues. Germline V gene data show CDR1 as LNHDA and CDR2 as SQIVND (reference sequence). CDR3 residues: CASSSFASGGYSGADTQYF. DNA of the CDR3: TGTGCCAGTAGTAGTTTCGCTAGCGGGGGGTATTCAGGAGCAGATACGCAGTATTTT.

This clone was seen only a few times. This chain links TRBV4-2 with TRBJ1-3; a weak D match, TRBD1 (5 bases). Trimming took 5 bases from V and 9 from J, leaving 20 bases between them. The length of the CDR3 is 15 residues. The germline gives CDR1 LGHNA, CDR2 YNFKEQ. The CDR3 is CASSEQATFKGTIYF. The CDR3 DNA reads as TGTGCCAGCAGCGAACAGGCTACATTTAAGGGCACCATATATTTT.

The chain carries TRBV19 and TRBJ2-1; 7 nucleotides align to TRBD2. V lost 1 base to trimming and J lost 6 bases; unmatched junction nucleotides: 9. The CDR3 is 16 residues long. Germline CDR1 LNHDA, CDR2 SQIVND (reference sequence). The CDR3 region is CASSIVSRLASNEQFF. The CDR3 bases are TGTGCCAGTAGTATAGTATCGAGACTAGCATCCAATGAGCAGTTCTTC. The whole variable domain, remainder taken from reference TRBV19 and TRBJ2-1, is DGGITQSPKYLFRKEGQNVTLSCEQNLNHDAMYWYRQDPGQGLRLIYYSQIVNDFQKGDIAEGYSVSREKKESFPLTVTSAQKNPTAFYLCASSIVSRLASNEQFFGPGTRLTVL.

This clone was seen only once. V and J are TRBV14 and TRBJ2-3, with TRBD2 matching over 7 bases. CDR1 SGHDN and CDR2 FVKESK come from the germline V gene. CDR3 length: 16 residues. The J segment lost 4 bases and the V segment lost 1 base, leaving 8 bases of the junction unmatched. DNA for the CDR3: TGTGCCAGCAGCCAAGCGTCTACTAGCGTTCCAGATACGCAGTATTTT. Translated: CASSQASTSVPDTQYF. The complete variable domain, with remaining parts taken from reference TRBV14 and TRBJ2-3, reads EAGVTQFPSHSVIEKGQTVTLRCDPISGHDNLYWYRRVMGKEIKFLLHFVKESKQDESGMPNNRFLAERTGGTYSTLKVQPAELEDSGVYFCASSQASTSVPDTQYFGPGTRLTVL.

The genes are TRBV10-3 and TRBJ2-2, with D unclear. CDR1 is ENHRY and CDR2 is SYGVKD in the germline V gene. Trimming stripped 0 bases from V and 10 bases from J, with 15 bases between. The CDR3 runs 15 residues. In nucleotides, the CDR3 is TGTGCCATCAGTGAGTCCGTTTTCGTGGACGAGGAGCTGTTTTTT. Encoded protein: CAISESVFVDEELFF.

V gene TRBV7-2 combines with J gene TRBJ1-1; TRBD1 aligns across 7 bases. Germline V lookup: CDR1 SGHTA, CDR2 FQGNSA. The CDR3 is 13 amino acids. Trimming at V came to 5 bases and at J to 6 bases, leaving 6 bases not matched to a gene. The CDR3 DNA follows: TGTGCCAGCAGCCGCAGGGGGGATCCTGAAGCTTTCTTT. It translates to CASSRRGDPEAFF.

V and J are TRBV5-4 and TRBJ2-3, with D tentatively TRBD2 (7 bases). There are 18 residues in the CDR3. Germline V gene data show CDR1 as SGHNT and CDR2 as YYREEE (reference sequence). V lost 4 bases, J lost 4 bases, and 25 bases lay in between. CDR3 region: CASSLNKQGGGAADTQYF. DNA for the CDR3: TGTGCCAGCAGCCTAAATAAACAGGGCGGGGGTGCAGCAGATACGCAGTATTTT.

The chain links TRBV27 to TRBJ2-3; D tentatively reads TRBD1 or TRBD2 (5 bases each). Germline lookup yields CDR1 MNHEY and CDR2 SMNVEV (reference sequence). V was trimmed by 8 bases and J by 0 bases, leaving 18 bases between them. CDR3 length equals 16 residues. CDR3: CASSPGPQTSTDTQYF. In DNA, the CDR3 is TGTGCCAGCTCTCCGGGACCGCAGACAAGCACAGATACGCAGTATTTT.

The chain recombines TRBV29-1 with TRBJ2-7; D possibly corresponds to TRBD1 (5 bases). There are 12 residues in the CDR3. Trimming removed 7 bases at V and 3 bases at J, with 13 bases between. Germline V CDR1 and CDR2: SQVTM, ANQGSEA. As DNA, the CDR3 is TGCAGCGCCGAAATGGGGCACTACGAGCAGTACTTC. This codes for CSAEMGHYEQYF.

This rearrangement joins TRBV14 to TRBJ2-1; 10 bases align to TRBD2. The CDR3 contains 17 residues. CDR1 is SGHDN and CDR2 is FVKESK in the germline V gene. V dropped 4 bases and J dropped 7; count of bases not matched to a gene: 13. The CDR3 is CASSPKRLAGVGNEQFF. For the CDR3, the DNA is TGTGCCAGCAGCCCCAAAAGGCTAGCGGGAGTGGGGAATGAGCAGTTCTTC.

The rearrangement joins TRBV5-1 to TRBJ1-1, with TRBD1 matching 8 bases. CDR1 is SGHRS, CDR2 YFSETQ, per germline. CDR3 size: 18 residues. Germline trimming cut 4 bases from V and 0 bases from J; bases unmatched to any gene: 14. CDR3 in DNA: TGCGCCAGCAGCCCCCTAATCACGGACAGGGCCATGAACACTGAAGCTTTCTTT. This encodes CASSPLITDRAMNTEAFF.

V gene TRBV14 combines with J gene TRBJ1-4; D is possibly TRBD1 (5 bases). V dropped 0 bases and J dropped 8 bases, with 19 bases sitting between them. Germline CDR1 is SGHDN and CDR2 is FVKESK. The CDR3 is 17 amino acids. CDR3 coding DNA: TGTGCCAGCAGCCAAGATAAGTATCCGGGGCGGGAGGAAAAACTGTTTTTT. Translated, it gives CASSQDKYPGREEKLFF.